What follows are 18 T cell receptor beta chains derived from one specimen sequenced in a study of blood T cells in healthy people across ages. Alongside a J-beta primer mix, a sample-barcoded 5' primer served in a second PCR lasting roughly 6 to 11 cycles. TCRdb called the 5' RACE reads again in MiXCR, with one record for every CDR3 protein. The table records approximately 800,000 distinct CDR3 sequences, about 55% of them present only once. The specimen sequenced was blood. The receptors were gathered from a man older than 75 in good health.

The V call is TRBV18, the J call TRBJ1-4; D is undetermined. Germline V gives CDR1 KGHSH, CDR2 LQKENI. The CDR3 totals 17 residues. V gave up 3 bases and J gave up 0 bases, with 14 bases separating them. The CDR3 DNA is TGTGCCAGCTCACCCCTCGCCTTAAGCGCAACTAATGAAAAACTGTTTTTT. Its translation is CASSPLALSATNEKLFF.

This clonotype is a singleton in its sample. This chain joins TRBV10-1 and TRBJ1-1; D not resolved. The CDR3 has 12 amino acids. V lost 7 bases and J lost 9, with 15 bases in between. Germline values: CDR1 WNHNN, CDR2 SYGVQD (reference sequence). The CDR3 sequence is CASILGRPQAFF. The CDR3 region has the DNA TGCGCCAGCATCCTAGGACGGCCCCAAGCTTTCTTT.

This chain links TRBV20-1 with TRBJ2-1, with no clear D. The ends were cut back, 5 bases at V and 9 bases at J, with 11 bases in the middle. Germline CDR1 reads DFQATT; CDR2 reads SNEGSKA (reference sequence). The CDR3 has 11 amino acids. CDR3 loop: CSAGVPGEQFF. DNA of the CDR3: TGCAGTGCTGGAGTCCCCGGTGAGCAGTTCTTC.

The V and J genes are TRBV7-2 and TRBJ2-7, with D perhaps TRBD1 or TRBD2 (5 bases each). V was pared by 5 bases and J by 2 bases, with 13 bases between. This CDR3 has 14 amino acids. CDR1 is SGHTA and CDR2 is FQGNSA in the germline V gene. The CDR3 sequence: CASSPSPRAYEQYF. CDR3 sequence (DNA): TGTGCCAGCAGCCCTAGCCCCAGGGCCTACGAGCAGTACTTC.

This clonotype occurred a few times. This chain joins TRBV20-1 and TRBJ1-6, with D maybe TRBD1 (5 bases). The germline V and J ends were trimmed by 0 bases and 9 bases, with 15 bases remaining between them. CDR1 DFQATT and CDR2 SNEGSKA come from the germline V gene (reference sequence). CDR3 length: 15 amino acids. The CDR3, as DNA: TGCAGTGCTAGAGATGCGGCGGGGGGTAGTTCACCCCTCCACTTT. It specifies CSARDAAGGSSPLHF.

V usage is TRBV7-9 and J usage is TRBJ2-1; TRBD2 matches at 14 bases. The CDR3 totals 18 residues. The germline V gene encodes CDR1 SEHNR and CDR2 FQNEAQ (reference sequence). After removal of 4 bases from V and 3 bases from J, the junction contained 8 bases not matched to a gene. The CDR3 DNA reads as TGTGCCAGCAGCTCGGGACTAGCGGGAGCACGGAACTACAATGAGCAGTTCTTC. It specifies CASSSGLAGARNYNEQFF.

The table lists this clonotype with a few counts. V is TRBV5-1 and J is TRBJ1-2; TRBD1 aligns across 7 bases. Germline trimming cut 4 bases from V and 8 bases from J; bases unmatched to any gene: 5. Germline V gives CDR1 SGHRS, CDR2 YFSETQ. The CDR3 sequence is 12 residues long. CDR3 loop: CASSGTGVGYTF. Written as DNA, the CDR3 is TGCGCCAGCAGCGGAACAGGGGTCGGCTACACCTTC.

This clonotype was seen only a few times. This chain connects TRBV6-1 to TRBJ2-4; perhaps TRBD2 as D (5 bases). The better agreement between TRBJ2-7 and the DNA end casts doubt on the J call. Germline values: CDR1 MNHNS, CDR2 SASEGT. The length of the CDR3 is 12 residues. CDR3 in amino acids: CASSEARVEQYF. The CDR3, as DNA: TGTGCCAGCAGTGAAGCGCGGGTCGAGCAGTACTTC.

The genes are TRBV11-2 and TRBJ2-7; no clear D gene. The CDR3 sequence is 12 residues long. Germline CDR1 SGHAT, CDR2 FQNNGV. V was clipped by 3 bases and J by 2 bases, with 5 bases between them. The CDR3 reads CASSLSTYEQYF. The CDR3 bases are TGTGCCAGCAGCTTGTCCACCTACGAGCAGTACTTC.

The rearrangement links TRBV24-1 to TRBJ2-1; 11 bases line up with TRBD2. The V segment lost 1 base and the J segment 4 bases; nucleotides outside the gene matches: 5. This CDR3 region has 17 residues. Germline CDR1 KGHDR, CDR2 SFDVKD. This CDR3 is CATSDFRIAGGYNEQFF. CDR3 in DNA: TGTGCCACCAGTGATTTCCGTATAGCGGGAGGGTACAATGAGCAGTTCTTC.

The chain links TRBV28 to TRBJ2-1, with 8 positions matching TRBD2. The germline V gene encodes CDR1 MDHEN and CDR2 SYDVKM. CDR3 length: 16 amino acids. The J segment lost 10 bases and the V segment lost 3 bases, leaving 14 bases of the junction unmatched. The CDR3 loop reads CASSLLREGRWKEQFF. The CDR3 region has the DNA TGTGCCAGCAGTTTGTTACGGGAGGGCCGATGGAAGGAGCAGTTCTTC. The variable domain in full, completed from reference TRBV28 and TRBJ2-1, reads DVKVTQSSRYLVKRTGEKVFLECVQDMDHENMFWYRQDPGLGLRLIYFSYDVKMKEKGDIPEGYSVSREKKERFSLILESASTNQTSMYLCASSLLREGRWKEQFFGPGTRLTVL.

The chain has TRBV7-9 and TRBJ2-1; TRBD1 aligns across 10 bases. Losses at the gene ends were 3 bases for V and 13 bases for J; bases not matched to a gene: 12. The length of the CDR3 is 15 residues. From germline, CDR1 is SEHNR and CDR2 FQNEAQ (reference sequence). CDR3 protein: CASSFSGTGVGTQFF. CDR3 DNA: TGTGCCAGCAGCTTCTCCGGGACAGGGGTGGGGACCCAGTTCTTC.

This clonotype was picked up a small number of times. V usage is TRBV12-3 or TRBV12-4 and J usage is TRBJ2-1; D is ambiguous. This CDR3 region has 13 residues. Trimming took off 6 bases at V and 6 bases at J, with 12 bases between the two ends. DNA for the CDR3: TGTGCCAGCAGCTTAACGCATGGCAATGAGCAGTTCTTC. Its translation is CASSLTHGNEQFF.

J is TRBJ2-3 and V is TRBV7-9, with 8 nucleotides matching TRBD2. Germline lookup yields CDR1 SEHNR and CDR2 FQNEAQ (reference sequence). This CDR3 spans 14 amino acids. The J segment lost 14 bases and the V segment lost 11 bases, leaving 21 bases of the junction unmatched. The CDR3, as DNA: TGTGCCTTAGCGGGGCCCCAGGAACACAGATACGCGTATTTT. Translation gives CALAGPQEHRYAYF. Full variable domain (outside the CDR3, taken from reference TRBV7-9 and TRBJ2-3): DTGVSQNPRHKITKRGQNVTFRCDPISEHNRLYWYRQTLGQGPEFLTYFQNEAQLEKSRLLSDRFSAERPKGSFSTLEIQRTEQGDSAMYLCALAGPQEHRYAYFGPGTRLTVL.

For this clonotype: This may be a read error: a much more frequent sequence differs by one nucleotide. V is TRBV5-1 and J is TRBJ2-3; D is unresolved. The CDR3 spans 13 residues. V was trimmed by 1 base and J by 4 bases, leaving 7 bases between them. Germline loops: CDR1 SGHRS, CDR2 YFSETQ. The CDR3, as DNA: TGCGCCAGCAGCTTGTCAGCCGCAGATACGCAGTATTTT. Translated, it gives CASSLSAADTQYF.

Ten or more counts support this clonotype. CDR3 amino acids: CASSVGRETQYF. As DNA, the CDR3 is TGTGCCAGCAGCGTAGGACGGGAAACGCAGTATTTT. The V call is TRBV9, the J call TRBJ2-5; D possibly corresponds to TRBD2 (5 bases). The J call may be in error: the DNA end matches TRBJ2-3 better. The CDR3 is made up of 12 amino acids. CDR1 and CDR2 from the germline V gene are SGDLS and YYNGEE.

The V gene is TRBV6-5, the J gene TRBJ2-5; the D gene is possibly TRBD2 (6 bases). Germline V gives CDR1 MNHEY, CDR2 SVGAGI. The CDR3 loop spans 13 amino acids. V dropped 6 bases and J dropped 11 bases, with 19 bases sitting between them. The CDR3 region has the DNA TGTGCCAGCAGCGTGAACGCAGGCGGAGGGCAGTACTTC. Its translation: CASSVNAGGGQYF.

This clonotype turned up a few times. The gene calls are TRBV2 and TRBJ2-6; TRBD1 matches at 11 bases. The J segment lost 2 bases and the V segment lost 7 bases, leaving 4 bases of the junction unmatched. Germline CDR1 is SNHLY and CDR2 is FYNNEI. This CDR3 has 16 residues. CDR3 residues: CASIGTGGPGANVLTF. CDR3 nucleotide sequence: TGTGCCAGCATAGGGACAGGGGGACCTGGGGCCAACGTCCTGACTTTC.